A single sample is the source of the 19 T cell receptor beta chains below, sequenced in a study of radiation and T cells in renal cell carcinoma. Profiled with immunoSEQ multiplex PCR; TCRdb holds only in-frame clones, not every one. The sample holds 150,000 to 200,000 clones; 88% are singletons and the top ten take around 11%. Regarding time point: blood 4 weeks post-SBRT, at nephrectomy. This sample's treatment: 15 Gy SBRT to primary tumor, nephrectomy 4 weeks later. The source material was blood, sampled from a patient whose treatment included radiotherapy and nephrectomy. These receptors were taken from a woman between 45 and 60 years old with renal cell carcinoma.

This clone is a singleton in its sample. The rearrangement uses TRBV9 and TRBJ1-6; 8 positions agree with TRBD1. This CDR3 has 15 amino acids. In germline, CDR1 is SGDLS, CDR2 YYNGEE. The V and J ends lost 4 bases and 7 bases, in that order; junction bases with no gene match: 7. Here the CDR3 DNA reads TGTGCCAGCAGCCCCTGGGACAGGTGGAATTCACCCCTCCACTTT. Protein product: CASSPWDRWNSPLHF.

This clone has just one count. The V gene is TRBV7-2, the J gene TRBJ2-7; 7 bases fit TRBD1. The J segment lost 3 bases and the V segment lost 1 base, leaving 3 bases of the junction unmatched. CDR3 length equals 14 residues. Germline CDR1 and CDR2: SGHTA and FQGNSA. Here the CDR3 DNA reads TGTGCCAGCAGCTTAGACAGGGGAAACTACGAGCAGTACTTC. Translation: CASSLDRGNYEQYF.

The chain employs TRBV29-1 and TRBJ1-2; the match to TRBD1 covers 8 bases. The germline gives CDR1 SQVTM, CDR2 ANQGSEA. The CDR3 has 13 amino acids. The trim removed 6 bases at V and 5 bases at J, leaving 8 bases unmatched. The CDR3 sequence: CSVARQGLYGYTF. DNA for the CDR3: TGCAGCGTGGCCCGACAGGGGTTATATGGCTACACCTTC.

V is TRBV7-9 and J is TRBJ1-5; D gene uncertain. Germline CDR1 SEHNR, CDR2 FQNEAQ (reference sequence). V was shortened by 0 bases and J by 5 bases, with 5 bases between the two germline ends. The CDR3 runs to 13 residues. CDR3 DNA: TGTGCCAGCAGCTTAGCAGAATATCAGCCCCAGCATTTT. Translated, it gives CASSLAEYQPQHF.

The V call is TRBV28, the J call TRBJ2-7, with a tentative D call TRBD2 (5 bases). The CDR3 totals 13 residues. V gave up 6 bases and J gave up 2 bases, with 11 bases separating them. CDR1 is MDHEN and CDR2 is SYDVKM in the germline V gene. In DNA, the CDR3 is TGTGCCAGCAGGGACCCCGGGACCTACGAGCAGTACTTC. As protein: CASRDPGTYEQYF.

The V call is TRBV12-5, the J call TRBJ2-1; TRBD2 matches at 7 bases. V shed 5 bases, J shed 6 bases, and the junction held 7 bases outside the gene matches. The CDR3 consists of 14 residues. Germline CDR1 is LGHNT and CDR2 is FRNRAP. This CDR3 is CASGRDPSGNEQFF. In DNA form, the CDR3 reads TGTGCTAGTGGTCGAGATCCTAGCGGCAATGAGCAGTTCTTC.

In regard to this clone: Mismatch with germline at one junction end may stem from a read error. This rearrangement joins TRBV5-5 to TRBJ1-1; D is perhaps TRBD1 (5 bases). The CDR3 loop spans 15 amino acids. Germline CDR1 is SGHKS and CDR2 is YYEKEE (reference sequence). The CDR3 bases are TGCGCCAGCAGCCAAGAATGGGGGGGTTTAATGGAAGCTTTCTTT. This encodes CASSQEWGGLMEAFF.

The J gene is TRBJ2-3, the V gene TRBV5-1, with D possibly matching TRBD2 (6 bases). This CDR3 comprises 15 residues. Germline V gene lookup returns CDR1 SGHRS and CDR2 YFSETQ. Trimming left V 5 bases short and J 0 bases short, with 13 bases between. The CDR3 is CASSSASESTDTQYF. The DNA for the CDR3 is TGCGCCAGCAGTTCGGCTAGCGAAAGCACAGATACGCAGTATTTT.

The V gene is TRBV7-2, the J gene TRBJ2-2; 8 bases match TRBD2. This CDR3 region has 16 residues. Germline-derived CDR1 and CDR2 are SGHTA and FQGNSA. Unmatched junction bases numbered 12, after V lost 6 bases and J lost 6 bases. CDR3 residues: CASSPPGLVIAGELFF. The CDR3 DNA is TGTGCCAGCAGTCCTCCGGGACTAGTTATTGCCGGGGAGCTGTTTTTT.

This clone was seen a single time. The rearrangement links TRBV6-5 to TRBJ1-2; maybe TRBD1 (5 bases). This CDR3 region has 14 residues. Trimming removed 5 bases from V and 4 bases from J, with 14 bases in between. Germline V gene lookup returns CDR1 MNHEY and CDR2 SVGAGI. CDR3 DNA: TGTGCCAGCAGTACCCGGGACGACATCTATGGCTACACCTTC. Its protein is CASSTRDDIYGYTF.

The rearrangement uses TRBV6-1 and TRBJ2-7; D gene ambiguous. Germline V gene sequence: CDR1 MNHNS, CDR2 SASEGT. This CDR3 is 15 amino acids long. Trimming removed 4 bases at V and 1 base at J, with 14 bases between. The CDR3 DNA follows: TGTGCCAGCAGTGCCCTACCCGGCGGATCCTACGAGCAGTACTTC. Its protein product is CASSALPGGSYEQYF.

This chain links TRBV6-5 with TRBJ2-7; a possible D gene is TRBD2 (7 bases). The V end lost 0 bases, the J end lost 4 bases, and 13 bases lay between the germline ends. The CDR3 totals 15 residues. Germline CDR1 and CDR2: MNHEY and SVGAGI. The CDR3 protein is CASSYSSRGPYEQYF. Written as DNA, the CDR3 is TGTGCCAGCAGTTACTCTTCGCGGGGGCCTTACGAGCAGTACTTC.

This clone occurred a few times. This chain links TRBV19 with TRBJ2-6; the D is unclear. Germline V gives CDR1 LNHDA, CDR2 SQIVND (reference sequence). Trimming shortened V by 2 bases and J by 2 bases, and 7 bases separated the two germline ends. This CDR3 region has 15 residues. CDR3 sequence (DNA): TGTGCCAGTAGTATAATGAGAACTGGGGCCAACGTCCTGACTTTC. Encoded protein: CASSIMRTGANVLTF.

This chain connects TRBV7-2 to TRBJ1-5; D ambiguous. V was pared by 2 bases and J by 4 bases, with 12 bases between. This CDR3 contains 15 residues. Germline values: CDR1 SGHTA, CDR2 FQGNSA. The chain's CDR3 is CASSLTGAINQPQHF. The CDR3 region has the DNA TGTGCCAGCAGCTTAACTGGCGCGATAAATCAGCCCCAGCATTTT.

This clone was seen only once. The V gene is TRBV10-1, the J gene TRBJ1-1; D is perhaps TRBD1 (5 bases). Trimming removed 3 bases at V and 3 bases at J, with 11 bases between. The CDR3 consists of 14 residues. Germline CDR1 is WNHNN and CDR2 is SYGVQD (reference sequence). CDR3 loop: CASSDGGSDTEAFF. CDR3 bases: TGCGCCAGCAGTGATGGGGGGTCGGACACTGAAGCTTTCTTT.

The CDR3 DNA follows: TGCGCCAGCACGGCAGGGAAATCCTACGAGCAGTACTTC. Amino acid sequence: CASTAGKSYEQYF. This chain joins TRBV5-1 and TRBJ2-7; perhaps TRBD1 as D (5 bases). Germline V lookup: CDR1 SGHRS, CDR2 YFSETQ. V shed 6 bases and J shed 1 base, with 11 bases lying between them. The CDR3 runs 13 residues.

The chain is built from TRBV5-1 and TRBJ2-6; D may correspond to TRBD1 or TRBD2 (6 bases each). V lost 3 bases and J 0 bases, leaving 16 bases between the germline ends. Germline V CDR1 and CDR2: SGHRS, YFSETQ. The CDR3 is 18 amino acids. The CDR3 bases are TGCGCCAGCAGCTCCCTCGGGGGCAGGTCCTCTGGGGCCAACGTCCTGACTTTC. This sequence encodes CASSSLGGRSSGANVLTF.

The chain links TRBV5-4 to TRBJ2-7; D not resolved. Trimming removed 4 bases from V and 2 bases from J, with 13 bases in between. CDR1 and CDR2 (germline): SGHNT, YYREEE (reference sequence). The CDR3 length is 14 residues. The CDR3 DNA reads as TGTGCCAGCAGCCCAAGAGCCACCACCTACGAGCAGTACTTC. Amino acids: CASSPRATTYEQYF.

In its sample, this clone was seen once. V gene TRBV5-1 combines with J gene TRBJ1-1; a weak D match, TRBD1 (5 bases). V lost 3 bases and J lost 1, with 13 bases in between. The CDR3 is made up of 15 amino acids. The germline CDR1 and CDR2 sequences are SGHRS and YFSETQ. The CDR3 region is CASSSGGGPNTEAFF. As DNA, the CDR3 is TGCGCCAGCAGCTCAGGCGGGGGACCGAACACTGAAGCTTTCTTT.